This T cell receptor beta chain was identified during a study of identical twins. Study-wide results and caveats: Compared with unrelated sharing, twin-shared out-of-frame alpha sequences had more low-probability sequences.

A single record per CDR3 protein comes from TCRdb applying MiXCR to the 5' RACE reads. The sample contains approximately 300,000 distinct CDR3 sequences, over 8.5% of which appear only once. A note on this clonotype: No antigen is known for it.

Germline CDR1 and CDR2: SGHVS and FNYEAQ. Between the trimmed V and J ends, which lost 2 bases and 7 bases, there was a span of 15 bases. This CDR3 region has 15 residues. This sample also appeared in a second study, on yellow fever vaccine responses in identical twins. That work states: In identical twins, vaccine T cell responses appeared partly shared and partly individual.

This clonotype originated in a woman between 18 and 29 years old in good health. Sequenced material: CD8+ T cells sorted from blood. The genes are TRBV7-6 and TRBJ2-1; no clear D. The CDR3 bases are TGTGCCAGCAGCTTATCGGGTTTCGTGGGGAATGAGCAGTTCTTC. Its translation: CASSLSGFVGNEQFF.